The 10 T cell receptor beta chains in this list originate from one sample, sequenced in a study of beta chain features in type 1 diabetes. The study reverse transcribed the entire isolated RNA, so it sequenced expressed TCRB transcripts. Libraries were prepared by immunoSEQ multiplex PCR; TCRdb keeps only in-frame clonotypes and omits some of them. This sample yields 250,000 to 350,000 clones, of which about 15% are seen a single time; around 7% belongs to the top ten. Source material: central memory CD4+ T cells from blood. The receptors come from a man aged 30 to 45 in good health.

V gene TRBV11-2 combines with J gene TRBJ2-1, with 9 positions matching TRBD2. The CDR3 extends over 17 amino acids. Trimming at V came to 3 bases and at J to 2 bases, leaving 8 bases not matched to a gene. The germline V gene has CDR1 SGHAT and CDR2 FQNNGV. In nucleotides, the CDR3 is TGTGCCAGCAGCTTGACAACGACTAGCGGAACCTACAATGAGCAGTTCTTC. Its translation is CASSLTTTSGTYNEQFF.

The sample holds a few counts of this clone. The rearrangement uses TRBV11-2 and TRBJ2-1, with D unclear. Germline V lookup: CDR1 SGHAT, CDR2 FQNNGV. V lost 1 base to trimming and J lost 9 bases, with 7 bases between them. CDR3 length: 12 amino acids. The DNA for the CDR3 is TGTGCCAGCAGCTTAGTGGTAACTGAGCAGTTCTTC. It yields the protein CASSLVVTEQFF. Full variable domain (missing parts from reference TRBV11-2 and TRBJ2-1): EAGVAQSPRYKIIEKRQSVAFWCNPISGHATLYWYQQILGQGPKLLIQFQNNGVVDDSQLPKDRFSAERLKGVDSTLKIQPAKLEDSAVYLCASSLVVTEQFFGPGTRLTVL.

In the case of this clone: At one end, the junction sequence differs from germline, possibly due to a read error. The V gene is TRBV7-2, the J gene TRBJ2-4; D not certain. The germline V gene encodes CDR1 SGHTA and CDR2 FQGNSA. This CDR3 has 13 residues. The CDR3 DNA reads TGTGCCAGCAGCTTAGAAAGTATAAACATCCAGTACTTC. It specifies CASSLESINIQYF.

This sequence joins TRBV5-6 and TRBJ1-6; D might be TRBD1 (5 bases). The CDR3 contains 16 residues. The V gene's germline CDR1 is SGHDT and CDR2 YYEEEE. V gave up 1 base and J gave up 7 bases, with 15 bases separating them. The chain's CDR3 is CASSLLRREWNSPLHF. DNA of the CDR3: TGTGCCAGCAGCTTGCTACGCAGGGAGTGGAATTCACCCCTCCACTTT.

This clone was observed a few times. Different DNA sequences within this sample yield the same CDR3. V is TRBV5-1 and J is TRBJ2-7; D not certain. Looked up from germline, CDR1 is SGHRS and CDR2 is YFSETQ. The V gene lost 4 bases and the J gene lost 2 bases, with 13 bases spanning the gap. The CDR3 loop spans 14 amino acids. In nucleotides, the CDR3 is TGCGCCAGCAGCCCCTCGACTGGGACCTACGAGCAGTACTTC. Translation: CASSPSTGTYEQYF.

The rearrangement links TRBV7-9 to TRBJ2-1; 12 bases fit TRBD2. Germline V gene data show CDR1 as SEHNR and CDR2 as FQNEAQ (reference sequence). This CDR3 spans 17 amino acids. J lost 4 bases, V lost 0 bases, and 4 bases had no gene match. Written as DNA, the CDR3 is TGTGCCAGCAGCTTAGCCGCCGGGACTAGCGGGTACAATGAGCAGTTCTTC. Translated: CASSLAAGTSGYNEQFF.

This sequence joins TRBV14 and TRBJ2-7, with TRBD2 identical over 8 bases. V was clipped by 4 bases and J by 4 bases; unmatched bases: 9. CDR3 size: 15 residues. Germline CDR1 and CDR2: SGHDN and FVKESK. The CDR3 region is CASSPGKRGRYEQYF. In DNA form, the CDR3 reads TGTGCCAGCAGCCCCGGGAAGCGGGGGAGGTACGAGCAGTACTTC.

The CDR3 nucleotides read TGTGCCAGCAGCCAAAGGACAGGGATCGGGAATTCACCCCTCCACTTT. Encoded protein: CASSQRTGIGNSPLHF. The rearrangement links TRBV4-2 to TRBJ1-6; 8 bases are a match to TRBD1. The junction had 7 bases not matched to a gene; V was cut back by 2 bases and J by 7 bases. The CDR3 covers 16 residues. Germline-derived CDR1 and CDR2 are LGHNA and YNFKEQ.

This chain joins TRBV7-8 and TRBJ2-7; TRBD1 might be the D (6 bases). Germline values: CDR1 SGHVS, CDR2 FQNEAQ. The CDR3 is 15 amino acids. V gave up 5 bases and J gave up 3 bases, with 17 bases separating them. The CDR3 DNA reads TGTGCCAGCAGCCGACCGACAGGCGGCCGCTACGAGCAGTACTTC. This translates into CASSRPTGGRYEQYF.

This clone was found a few times. The chain couples TRBV7-2 to TRBJ2-3; TRBD2 matches at 14 bases. CDR1 and CDR2 (germline): SGHTA, FQGNSA. The CDR3 covers 18 residues. The V gene end was trimmed by 3 bases and the J gene end by 7 bases; junction bases not matched to a gene: 12. CDR3 loop: CASSFSTSGGGTAHTQYF. The CDR3 region has the DNA TGTGCCAGCAGCTTCTCGACTAGCGGGGGGGGTACTGCGCATACGCAGTATTTT.